The 19 T cell receptor beta chains presented below share a single source sample, sequenced in a study of T-cell reconstitution after alpha-beta-depleted transplantation in children. A library of TCRbeta sequences, prepared with unique molecular identifiers, was generated. TCRdb reprocessed the PCR reads with MiXCR, giving one entry per CDR3 protein. In the table there are about 110,000 distinct CDR3 sequences, about a tenth of which are singletons. Sequences were derived from PBMCs from the stem cell graft donor, sampled from the stem cell graft. Receptor source: a human donor who donated a stem cell graft to a child with acute lymphoblastic leukemia.

There are many counts of this clonotype. V usage is TRBV2 and J usage is TRBJ1-1; D unclear. CDR1 is SNHLY, CDR2 FYNNEI, per germline. Trimming pared 2 bases from V and 6 bases from J, leaving 13 bases between. The length of the CDR3 is 14 residues. The CDR3 spells CASSEPYNGAEAFF. The CDR3 bases are TGTGCCAGCAGTGAACCTTACAACGGGGCTGAAGCTTTCTTT.

This clonotype was recorded at least ten times. The rearrangement links TRBV4-1 to TRBJ2-7; 7 bases map to TRBD2. CDR1 and CDR2 (germline): MGHRA, YSYEKL. V lost 3 bases and J lost 5; bases outside the gene matches: 4. This CDR3 has 13 amino acids. The DNA of the CDR3 is TGCGCCAGCAGCCAGGGAGGGCAGAACGAGCAGTACTTC. Translated, it gives CASSQGGQNEQYF.

At least ten counts were recorded for this clonotype. The CDR3, as DNA: TGTGCCATCAGTGAAGGCATGGGGGTAGCGGGAGGGCCAGAGACCCAGTACTTC. This gives the protein CAISEGMGVAGGPETQYF. The rearrangement uses TRBV10-3 and TRBJ2-5, with 11 bases lining up with TRBD2. The CDR3 length is 18 residues. CDR1 is ENHRY and CDR2 is SYGVKD in the germline V gene. The trim removed 3 bases at V and 4 bases at J, leaving 13 bases unmatched.

This clonotype occurred many times. The genes are TRBV20-1 and TRBJ1-6, with TRBD1 matching 7 bases. Germline V lookup: CDR1 DFQATT, CDR2 SNEGSKA (reference sequence). With 0 bases clipped from V and 8 bases from J, the junction kept 19 bases outside the gene matches. This CDR3 is 19 amino acids long. CDR3: CSARDLRDIGDRAHSPLHF. CDR3 in DNA: TGCAGTGCTAGAGATCTTCGGGATATAGGAGACAGGGCTCATTCACCCCTCCACTTT.

This clonotype was recorded many times. V and J are TRBV7-2 and TRBJ2-7; 7 positions agree with TRBD2. The CDR3 extends over 12 amino acids. Germline loops: CDR1 SGHTA, CDR2 FQGNSA. The V and J ends lost 10 bases and 0 bases, in that order; junction bases with no gene match: 3. This CDR3 is CATGRSSYEQYF. In DNA form, the CDR3 reads TGTGCCACCGGGAGGAGCTCCTACGAGCAGTACTTC.

This clonotype was observed many times. The rearrangement joins TRBV20-1 to TRBJ1-2; possible D gene TRBD1, 6 bases. This CDR3 has 13 amino acids. Germline CDR1 is DFQATT and CDR2 is SNEGSKA (reference sequence). V lost 3 bases and J lost 5, with 13 bases in between. Written as DNA, the CDR3 is TGCAGTGCTAGCCGGGGGGCGCCGTATGGCTACACCTTC. Translating gives CSASRGAPYGYTF.

This clonotype was detected many times. CDR3 sequence reads: CASSAQWGTGELFF. CDR3 sequence (DNA): TGTGCCAGCAGCGCTCAGTGGGGGACCGGGGAGCTGTTTTTT. The chain employs TRBV7-2 and TRBJ2-2; D tentatively fits TRBD1 or TRBD2 (5 bases each). Germline lookup yields CDR1 SGHTA and CDR2 FQGNSA. V was clipped by 5 bases and J by 5 bases, with 12 bases between them. There are 14 residues in the CDR3.

This clonotype was seen ten or more times. This chain's CDR3 is CASSLFGGVDAEAFF. The CDR3 nucleotides are TGCGCCAGCAGCTTATTCGGGGGGGTCGACGCTGAAGCTTTCTTT. V usage is TRBV5-1 and J usage is TRBJ1-1; maybe TRBD1 (5 bases). With 2 bases removed from V and 6 bases from J, the gap between germline ends came to 17 bases. Looked up from germline, CDR1 is SGHRS and CDR2 is YFSETQ. The CDR3 is made up of 15 amino acids.

At least ten counts were recorded for this clonotype. The CDR3 protein is CASSSEGLANNEQFF. In DNA, the CDR3 is TGCGCCAGCAGCTCCGAAGGCCTAGCCAACAATGAGCAGTTCTTC. The chain employs TRBV5-1 and TRBJ2-1, with a weak D call TRBD2 (5 bases). This CDR3 comprises 15 residues. Germline assignment: CDR1 SGHRS and CDR2 YFSETQ. Trimming removed 3 bases from V and 5 bases from J, with 15 bases in between.

This clonotype was seen many times. The rearrangement joins TRBV7-2 to TRBJ2-1; 9 nucleotides agree with TRBD1. The CDR3 length is 16 residues. V dropped 1 base and J dropped 6; count of bases not matched to a gene: 7. Germline CDR1 SGHTA, CDR2 FQGNSA. The CDR3 region has the DNA TGTGCCAGCAGCTTAGACGGGACAGGGCGCGGCAATGAGCAGTTCTTC. Translated, it gives CASSLDGTGRGNEQFF.

This clonotype was found many times. V is TRBV5-5 and J is TRBJ2-1; D not resolved. V lost 2 bases and J 5 bases, leaving 5 bases between the germline ends. The V gene's germline CDR1 is SGHKS and CDR2 YYEKEE (reference sequence). There are 12 residues in the CDR3. As DNA, the CDR3 is TGTGCCAGCAGCTTAACTAACAATGAGCAGTTCTTC. Protein product: CASSLTNNEQFF.

This clonotype has just a few counts. Given a much more abundant clone one base away, this may be a read error. The chain has TRBV5-1 and TRBJ2-6; D tentatively fits TRBD1 or TRBD2 (5 bases each). The CDR3 is 18 amino acids. Germline lookup yields CDR1 SGHRS and CDR2 YFSETQ. The CDR3 protein is CASSLEVVGVSGANGLTF. For the CDR3, the DNA is TGCGCCAGCAGCTTGGAAGTAGTGGGGGTCTCTGGGGCCAACGGCCTGACTTTC.

In this sample, this clonotype turned up many times. The chain employs TRBV4-3 and TRBJ2-1, with 8 bases identical to TRBD2. Unmatched junction bases numbered 9, after V lost 4 bases and J lost 10 bases. Germline-derived CDR1 and CDR2 are LGHNA and YSLEER. This CDR3 is built from 14 residues. The CDR3 coding sequence is TGCGCCAGCAGCCCTGGGGGACTAGTAGGAGAGCAGTTCTTC. Translating it yields CASSPGGLVGEQFF.

This clonotype was observed at least ten times. The rearrangement uses TRBV20-1 and TRBJ2-1, with D perhaps matching TRBD1 (6 bases). V lost 7 bases, J lost 9 bases, and 16 bases lay in between. Germline V gene lookup returns CDR1 DFQATT and CDR2 SNEGSKA (reference sequence). This CDR3 region has 12 residues. The CDR3 coding sequence is TGCAGTGGGACAGATCAAGGGCGTGAGCAGTTCTTC. Translated, it gives CSGTDQGREQFF.

This clonotype was observed many times. This sequence joins TRBV20-1 and TRBJ2-7; D is unclear. Trimming removed 2 bases at V and 4 bases at J, with 6 bases between. CDR1 and CDR2 (germline): DFQATT, SNEGSKA (reference sequence). There are 11 residues in the CDR3. CDR3 in amino acids: CSARPRYEQYF. CDR3 nucleotide sequence: TGCAGTGCTAGACCTAGATACGAGCAGTACTTC.

This clonotype was found many times. The chain uses TRBV12-3 or TRBV12-4 and TRBJ2-7, with 9 bases lining up with TRBD1. CDR3 length equals 16 residues. After removal of 4 bases from V and 4 bases from J, the junction contained 11 bases not matched to a gene. For the CDR3, the DNA is TGTGCCAGCAGTTCTCCACCGGGACAGGGCCTTTACGAGCAGTACTTC. It specifies CASSSPPGQGLYEQYF.

There are many counts of this clonotype. The J gene is TRBJ2-6, the V gene TRBV29-1; 7 bases agree with TRBD1. Germline CDR1 SQVTM, CDR2 ANQGSEA. After removal of 5 bases from V and 2 bases from J, the junction contained 6 bases not matched to a gene. The CDR3 runs 15 residues. DNA for the CDR3: TGCAGCGTTTCTCGACAGGGAACTGGGGCCAACGTCCTGACTTTC. Translation gives CSVSRQGTGANVLTF. Filled out from reference TRBV29-1 and TRBJ2-6, the complete variable domain reads SAVISQKPSRDICQRGTSLTIQCQVDSQVTMMFWYRQQPGQSLTLIATANQGSEATYESGFVIDKFPISRPNLTFSTLTVSNMSPEDSSIYLCSVSRQGTGANVLTFGAGSRLTVL.

There are many counts of this clonotype. The chain links TRBV5-1 to TRBJ2-1; 13 bases fit TRBD2. Germline V gene lookup returns CDR1 SGHRS and CDR2 YFSETQ. The CDR3 contains 15 residues. J gave up 5 bases and V 3 bases, and 2 bases lay outside the gene matches. The CDR3 region has the DNA TGCGCCAGCAGCTCCGGACTAGCGGGGGACAATGAGCAGTTCTTC. Amino acid sequence: CASSSGLAGDNEQFF.

This clonotype was found many times. The chain joins TRBV28 to TRBJ1-4; D gene ambiguous. V shed 6 bases and J shed 1 base, with 12 bases lying between them. Germline values: CDR1 MDHEN, CDR2 SYDVKM. The length of the CDR3 is 15 residues. The CDR3 loop reads CASSFQPRTNEKLFF. CDR3 DNA: TGTGCCAGCAGCTTCCAGCCTCGAACTAATGAAAAACTGTTTTTT. The full variable domain, in which reference TRBV28 and TRBJ1-4 provide the parts outside the CDR3, is DVKVTQSSRYLVKRTGEKVFLECVQDMDHENMFWYRQDPGLGLRLIYFSYDVKMKEKGDIPEGYSVSREKKERFSLILESASTNQTSMYLCASSFQPRTNEKLFFGSGTQLSVL.